This T cell receptor (beta chain) was sequenced during a study of shared clonotypes between healthy human individuals. Germline-derived CDR1 and CDR2 are MNHNY and SVGAGI (reference sequence). Trimming removed 0 bases from V and 4 bases from J, with 10 bases in between. The CDR3 totals 14 residues. Of note for this clone: The antigen is not known. Other nucleotide sequences from this sample produce the same CDR3.

Data came from immunoSEQ multiplex PCR; TCRdb stores just in-frame clones and leaves some out. The repertoire holds 2,500,000 or so clones, with roughly 93% as singletons. Study-wide results and caveats: Non-shared clonotypes were found to have lower generation probabilities than the clonotypes that were shared by all four of the sorted-subset donors. On the whole, naive subsets had larger estimated richness than memory subsets had.

J is TRBJ2-7 and V is TRBV6-6; D is tentatively TRBD1 or TRBD2 (5 bases each). The specimen sequenced was naive CD4+ T cells from PBMCs. As for subset: CD45RA+ positively selected. The sequence derives from a man aged 18 to 30 in good health. Some clones in this sample may be carry-over from other donors' samples. The CDR3 sequence is CASSYSRGSYEQYF. The CDR3 DNA follows: TGTGCCAGCAGTTACTCGAGGGGTTCGTACGAGCAGTACTTC.